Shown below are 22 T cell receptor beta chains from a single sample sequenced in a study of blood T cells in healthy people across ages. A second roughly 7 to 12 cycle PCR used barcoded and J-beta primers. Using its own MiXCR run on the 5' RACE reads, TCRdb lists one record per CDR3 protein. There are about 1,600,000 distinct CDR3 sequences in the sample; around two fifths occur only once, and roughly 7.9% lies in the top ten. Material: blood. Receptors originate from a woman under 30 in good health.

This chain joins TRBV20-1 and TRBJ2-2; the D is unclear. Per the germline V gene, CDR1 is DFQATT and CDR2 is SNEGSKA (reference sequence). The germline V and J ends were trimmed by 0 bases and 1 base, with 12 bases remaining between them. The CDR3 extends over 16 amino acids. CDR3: CSARERGQKNTGELFF. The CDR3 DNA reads TGCAGTGCTAGAGAACGTGGGCAGAAGAACACCGGGGAGCTGTTTTTT.

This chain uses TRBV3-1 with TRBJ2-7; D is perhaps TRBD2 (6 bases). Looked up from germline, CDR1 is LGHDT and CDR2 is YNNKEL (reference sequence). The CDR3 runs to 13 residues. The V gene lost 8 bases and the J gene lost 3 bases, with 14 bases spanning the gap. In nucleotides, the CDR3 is TGTGCCAGCGGGAGACTAGGAAGCTACGAGCAGTACTTC. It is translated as CASGRLGSYEQYF.

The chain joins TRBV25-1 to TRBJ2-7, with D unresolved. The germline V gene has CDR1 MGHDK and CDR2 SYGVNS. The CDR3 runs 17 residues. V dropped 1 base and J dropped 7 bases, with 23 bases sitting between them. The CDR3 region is CASSEFPGTDSYNEQYF. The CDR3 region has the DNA TGTGCCAGCAGTGAATTTCCGGGTACCGACTCCTACAATGAGCAGTACTTC.

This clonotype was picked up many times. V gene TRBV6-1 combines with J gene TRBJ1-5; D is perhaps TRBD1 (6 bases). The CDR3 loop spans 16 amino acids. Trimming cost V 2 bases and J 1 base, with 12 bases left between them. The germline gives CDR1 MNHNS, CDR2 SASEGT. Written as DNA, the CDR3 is TGTGCCAGCAGTGAATCGGGGGGGCCAAGCAATCAGCCCCAGCATTTT. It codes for CASSESGGPSNQPQHF.

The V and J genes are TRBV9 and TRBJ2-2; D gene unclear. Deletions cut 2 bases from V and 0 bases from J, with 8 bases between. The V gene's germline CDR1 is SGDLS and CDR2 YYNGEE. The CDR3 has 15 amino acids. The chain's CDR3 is CASSVQPSNTGELFF. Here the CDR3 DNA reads TGTGCCAGCAGCGTCCAACCCTCGAACACCGGGGAGCTGTTTTTT.

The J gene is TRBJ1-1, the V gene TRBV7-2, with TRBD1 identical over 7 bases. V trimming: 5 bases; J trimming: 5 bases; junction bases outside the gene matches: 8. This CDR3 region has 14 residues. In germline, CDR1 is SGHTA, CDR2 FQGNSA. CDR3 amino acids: CASSPKGARTEAFF. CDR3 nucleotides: TGTGCCAGCAGCCCAAAGGGGGCACGGACTGAAGCTTTCTTT.

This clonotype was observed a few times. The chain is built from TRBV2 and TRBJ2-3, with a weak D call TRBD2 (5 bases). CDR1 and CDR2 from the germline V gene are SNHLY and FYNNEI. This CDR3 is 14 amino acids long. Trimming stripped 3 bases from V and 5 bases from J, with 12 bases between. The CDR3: CASSDEGVEDTQYF. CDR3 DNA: TGTGCCAGCAGTGACGAGGGAGTGGAAGATACGCAGTATTTT.

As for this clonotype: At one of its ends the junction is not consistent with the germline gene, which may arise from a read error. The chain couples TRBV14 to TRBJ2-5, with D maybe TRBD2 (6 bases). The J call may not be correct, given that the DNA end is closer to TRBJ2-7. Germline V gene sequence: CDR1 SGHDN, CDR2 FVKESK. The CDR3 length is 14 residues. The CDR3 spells CAGSSNTAGREQYF. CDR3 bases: TGTGCCGGCAGCTCAAATACAGCGGGCCGCGAGCAGTACTTC.

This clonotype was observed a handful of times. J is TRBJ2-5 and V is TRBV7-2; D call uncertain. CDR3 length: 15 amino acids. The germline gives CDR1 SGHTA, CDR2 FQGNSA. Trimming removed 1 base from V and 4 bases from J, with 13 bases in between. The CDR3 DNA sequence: TGTGCCAGCAGCTTAGTTTCCTGGTTAGGAGAGACCCAGTACTTC. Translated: CASSLVSWLGETQYF.

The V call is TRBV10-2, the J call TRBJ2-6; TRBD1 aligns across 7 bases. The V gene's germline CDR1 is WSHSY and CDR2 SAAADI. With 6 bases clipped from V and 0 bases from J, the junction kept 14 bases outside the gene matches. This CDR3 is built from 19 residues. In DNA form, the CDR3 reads TGCGCCAGCAGAACAACAGGAGGACAGGCCTACTCTGGGGCCAACGTCCTGACTTTC. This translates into CASRTTGGQAYSGANVLTF.

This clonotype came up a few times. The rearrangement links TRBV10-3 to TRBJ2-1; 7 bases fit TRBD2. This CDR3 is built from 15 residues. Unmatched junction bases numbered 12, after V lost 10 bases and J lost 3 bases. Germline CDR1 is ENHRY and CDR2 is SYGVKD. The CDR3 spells CATKGDGGGYNEQFF. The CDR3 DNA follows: TGTGCCACAAAGGGAGATGGGGGGGGCTACAATGAGCAGTTCTTC.

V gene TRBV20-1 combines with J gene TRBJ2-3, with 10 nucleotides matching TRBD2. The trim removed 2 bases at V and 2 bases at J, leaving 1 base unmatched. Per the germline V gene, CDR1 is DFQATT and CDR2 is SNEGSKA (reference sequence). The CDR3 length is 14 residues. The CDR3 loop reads CSARLAGDTDTQYF. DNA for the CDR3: TGCAGTGCTAGACTAGCGGGAGACACAGATACGCAGTATTTT.

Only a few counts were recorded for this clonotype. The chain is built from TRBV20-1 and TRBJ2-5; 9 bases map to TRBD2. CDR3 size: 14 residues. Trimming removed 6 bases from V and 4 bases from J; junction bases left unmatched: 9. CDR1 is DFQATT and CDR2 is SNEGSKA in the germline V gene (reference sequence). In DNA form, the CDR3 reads TGCAGTGCGGAAAATAGCGGGAGTGGAGAGACCCAGTACTTC. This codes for CSAENSGSGETQYF.

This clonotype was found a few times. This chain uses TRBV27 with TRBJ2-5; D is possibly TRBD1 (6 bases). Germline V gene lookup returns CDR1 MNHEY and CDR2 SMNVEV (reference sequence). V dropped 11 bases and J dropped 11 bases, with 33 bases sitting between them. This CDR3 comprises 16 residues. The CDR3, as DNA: TGTGCCTCAGGGGTACCCTGGGAAAGGGACCTTGGGGAGCAGTACTTC. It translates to CASGVPWERDLGEQYF.

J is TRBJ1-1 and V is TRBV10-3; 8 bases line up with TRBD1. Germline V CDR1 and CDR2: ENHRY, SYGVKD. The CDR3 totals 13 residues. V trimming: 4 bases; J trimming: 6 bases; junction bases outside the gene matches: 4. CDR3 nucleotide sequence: TGTGCCATCAGTGGAGGACAGGGCCCTGAAGCTTTCTTT. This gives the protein CAISGGQGPEAFF.

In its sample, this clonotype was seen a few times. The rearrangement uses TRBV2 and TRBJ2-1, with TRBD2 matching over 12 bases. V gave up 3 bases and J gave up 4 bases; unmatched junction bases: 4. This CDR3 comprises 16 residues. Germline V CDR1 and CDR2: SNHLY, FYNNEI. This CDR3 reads CASSELAGGMYNEQFF. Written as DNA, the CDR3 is TGTGCCAGCAGTGAGCTAGCGGGGGGGATGTACAATGAGCAGTTCTTC.

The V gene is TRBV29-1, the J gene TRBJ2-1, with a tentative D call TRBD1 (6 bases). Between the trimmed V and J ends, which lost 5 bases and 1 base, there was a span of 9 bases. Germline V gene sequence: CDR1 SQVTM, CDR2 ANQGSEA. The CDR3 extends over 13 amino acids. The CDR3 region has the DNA TGCAGCGTTAAACAGGGATCCTACAATGAGCAGTTCTTC. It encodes CSVKQGSYNEQFF.

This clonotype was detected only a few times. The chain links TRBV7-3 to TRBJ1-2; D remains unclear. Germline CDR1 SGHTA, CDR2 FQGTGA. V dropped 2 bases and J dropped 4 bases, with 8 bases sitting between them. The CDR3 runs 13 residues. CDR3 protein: CASSLASGYGYTF. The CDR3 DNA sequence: TGTGCCAGCAGCTTAGCCTCAGGCTATGGCTACACCTTC.

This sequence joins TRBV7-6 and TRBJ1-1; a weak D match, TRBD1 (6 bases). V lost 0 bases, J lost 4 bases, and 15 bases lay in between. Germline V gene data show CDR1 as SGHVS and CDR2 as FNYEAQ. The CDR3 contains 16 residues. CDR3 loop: CASSLAQEQGGTEAFF. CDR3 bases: TGTGCCAGCAGCTTAGCGCAAGAACAGGGAGGCACTGAAGCTTTCTTT.

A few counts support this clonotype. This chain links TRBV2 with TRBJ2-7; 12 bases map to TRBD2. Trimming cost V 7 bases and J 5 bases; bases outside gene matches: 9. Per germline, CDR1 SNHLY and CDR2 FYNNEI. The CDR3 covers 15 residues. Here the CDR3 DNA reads TGTGCCAGCACCGCTCTAGCGGGGGGGCTCCACGAGCAGTACTTC. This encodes CASTALAGGLHEQYF.

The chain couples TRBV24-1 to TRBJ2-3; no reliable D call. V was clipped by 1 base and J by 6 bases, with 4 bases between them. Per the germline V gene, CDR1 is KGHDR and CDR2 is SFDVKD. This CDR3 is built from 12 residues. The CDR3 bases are TGTGCCACCAGTGATTTAATCGATACGCAGTATTTT. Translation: CATSDLIDTQYF.

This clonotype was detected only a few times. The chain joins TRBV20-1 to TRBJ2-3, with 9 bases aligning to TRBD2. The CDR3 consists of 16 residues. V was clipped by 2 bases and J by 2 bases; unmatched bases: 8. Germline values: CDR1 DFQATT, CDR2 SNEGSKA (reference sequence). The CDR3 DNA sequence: TGCAGTGCTAGACCAGGGATAGCGGGAGACACAGATACGCAGTATTTT. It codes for CSARPGIAGDTDTQYF.